The present entry profiles one T cell receptor (beta chain) with its context. The source of the sample is a study of blood T cell repertoires in COVID-19. The wider study: The analysed material was cDNA or gDNA that came from T cells, B-cell-depleted T cells, or PBMCs.

Original processing methods: Amplification of reference gene primers was used by the study to estimate nucleated cell counts. Generated by immunoSEQ multiplex PCR, the TCRdb table keeps only in-frame clones and is missing some. V, J and clone size are those of that table, while D and trimming were read from the DNA. The sample lists approximately 150,000 clones, over 75% occurring once. Each participant's cohort was designated according to participant-reported clinical history. The sequenced material came from PBMCs or T cells enriched from blood (not recorded which). This clonotype was sampled from a man over 45 in a cohort exposed to, infected with or recovered from COVID-19 (not recorded which).

CDR3 nucleotides: TGCGCCAGCAGCGGGACAGGCACCTATGGCTACACCTTC. Translated: CASSGTGTYGYTF. The chain uses TRBV5-1 and TRBJ1-2; TRBD1 matches at 8 bases. This CDR3 has 13 amino acids. Germline V gene data show CDR1 as SGHRS and CDR2 as YFSETQ. Trimming cost V 4 bases and J 4 bases; bases outside gene matches: 3.